This T cell receptor beta chain was profiled in a study of cytomegalovirus exposure and HLA in healthy donors. Whole-study results and caveats: Under in vitro conditions, a few CMV-associated chains were confirmed as specific for CMV antigens. The study listed 164 cytomegalovirus-associated TCR beta chains. Generally TCR sequences proved uncommon, though certain public TCRs appeared in numerous donors.

Measured with immunoSEQ multiplex PCR; TCRdb has only the in-frame clones, and not every one. The sample holds 250,000 or so clones, around nine tenths seen once. Details on this clone: Antigen: not known.

These donors were members of the roughly 120-subject validation cohort, a group separate from the approximately 700-subject first cohort. V was trimmed by 7 bases and J by 7 bases, leaving 20 bases between them. The CDR3 runs 14 residues. Germline-derived CDR1 and CDR2 are MNHNY and SVGAGI (reference sequence). The sequence was collected from a man aged 18 to 30 in good health and CMV-seronegative. The specimen was PBMCs. J is TRBJ2-7 and V is TRBV6-6, with D perhaps TRBD1 (5 bases). CDR3 bases: TGTGCCAGCACTTTAGGTCCAGTAAGGGGTGAGCAGTACTTC. Translated, it gives CASTLGPVRGEQYF.